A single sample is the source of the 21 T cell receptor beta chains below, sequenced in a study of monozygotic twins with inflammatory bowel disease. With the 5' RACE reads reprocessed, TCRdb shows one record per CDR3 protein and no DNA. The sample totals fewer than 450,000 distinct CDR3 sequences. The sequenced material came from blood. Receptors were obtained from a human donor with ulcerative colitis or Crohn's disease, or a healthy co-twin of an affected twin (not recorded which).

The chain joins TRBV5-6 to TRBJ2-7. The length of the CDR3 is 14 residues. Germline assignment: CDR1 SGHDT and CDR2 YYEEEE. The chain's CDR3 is CASSLGVSAYEQYF.

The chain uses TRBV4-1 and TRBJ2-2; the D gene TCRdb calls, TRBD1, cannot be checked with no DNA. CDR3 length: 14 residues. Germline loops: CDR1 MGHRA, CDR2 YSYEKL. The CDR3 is CASSQDPGPGELFF.

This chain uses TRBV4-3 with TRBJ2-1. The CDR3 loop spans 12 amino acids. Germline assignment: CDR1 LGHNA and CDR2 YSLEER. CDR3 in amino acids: CASSQDNNSQFF.

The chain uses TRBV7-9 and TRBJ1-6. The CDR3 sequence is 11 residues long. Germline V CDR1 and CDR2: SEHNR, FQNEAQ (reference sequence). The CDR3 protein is CASSWESPLHF.

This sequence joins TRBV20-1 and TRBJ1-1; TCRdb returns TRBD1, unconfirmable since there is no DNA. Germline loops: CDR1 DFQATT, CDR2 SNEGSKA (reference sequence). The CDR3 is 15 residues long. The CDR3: CSARDQQGAGTEAFF.

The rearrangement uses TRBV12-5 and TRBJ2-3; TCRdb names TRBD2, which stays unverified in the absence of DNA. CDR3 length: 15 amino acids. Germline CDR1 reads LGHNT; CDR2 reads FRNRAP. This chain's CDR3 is CASGGGLAGTDTQYF.

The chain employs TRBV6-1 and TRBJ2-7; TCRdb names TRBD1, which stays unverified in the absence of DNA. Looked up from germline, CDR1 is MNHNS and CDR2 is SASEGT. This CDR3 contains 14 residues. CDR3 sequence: CASTQTGTSYEQYF.

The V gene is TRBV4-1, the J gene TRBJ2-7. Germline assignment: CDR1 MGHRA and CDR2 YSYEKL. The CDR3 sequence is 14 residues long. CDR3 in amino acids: CASRPGQGPYEQYF.

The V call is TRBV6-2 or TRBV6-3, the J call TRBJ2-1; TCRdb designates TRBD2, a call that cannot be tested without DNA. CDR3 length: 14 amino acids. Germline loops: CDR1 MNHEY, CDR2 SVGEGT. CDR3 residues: CASSSISGTFEQFF.

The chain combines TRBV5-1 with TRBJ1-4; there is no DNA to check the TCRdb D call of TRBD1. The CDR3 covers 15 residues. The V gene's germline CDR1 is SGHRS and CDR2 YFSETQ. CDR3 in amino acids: CASSGAETTNEKLFF.

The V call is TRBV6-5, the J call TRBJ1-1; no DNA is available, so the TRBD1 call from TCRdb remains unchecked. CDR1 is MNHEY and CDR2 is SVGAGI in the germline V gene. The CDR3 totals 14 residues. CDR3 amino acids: CASSWGQGGTEAFF.

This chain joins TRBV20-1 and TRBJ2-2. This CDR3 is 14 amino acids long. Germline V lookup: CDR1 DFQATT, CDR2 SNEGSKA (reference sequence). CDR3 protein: CSARDLRVGGELFF.

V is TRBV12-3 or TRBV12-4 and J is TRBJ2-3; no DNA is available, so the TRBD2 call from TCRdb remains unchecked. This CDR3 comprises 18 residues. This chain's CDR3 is CASSLGPTSGGTTDTQYF.

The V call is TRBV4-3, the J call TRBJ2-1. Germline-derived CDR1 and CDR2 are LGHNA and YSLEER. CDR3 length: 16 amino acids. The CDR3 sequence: CASSQGVAGLYNEQFF.

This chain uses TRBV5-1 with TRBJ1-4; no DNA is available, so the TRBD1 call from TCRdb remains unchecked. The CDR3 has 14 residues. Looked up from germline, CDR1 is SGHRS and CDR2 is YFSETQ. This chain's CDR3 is CASSLKTGPEKLFF.

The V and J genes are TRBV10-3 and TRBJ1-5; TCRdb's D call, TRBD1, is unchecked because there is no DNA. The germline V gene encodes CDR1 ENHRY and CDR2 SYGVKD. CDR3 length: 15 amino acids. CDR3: CAISEGGRDGQPQHF.

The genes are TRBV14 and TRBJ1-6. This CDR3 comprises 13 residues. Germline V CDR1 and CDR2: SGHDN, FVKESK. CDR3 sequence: CASSQESYSPLHF.

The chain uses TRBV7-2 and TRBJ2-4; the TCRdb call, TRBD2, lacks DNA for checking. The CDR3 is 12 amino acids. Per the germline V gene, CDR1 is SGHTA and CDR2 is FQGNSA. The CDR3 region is CASSLLANIQYF.

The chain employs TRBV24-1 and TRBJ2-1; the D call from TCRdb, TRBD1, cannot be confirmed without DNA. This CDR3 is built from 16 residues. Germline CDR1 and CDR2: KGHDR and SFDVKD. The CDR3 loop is CATSDSDRATYNEQFF.

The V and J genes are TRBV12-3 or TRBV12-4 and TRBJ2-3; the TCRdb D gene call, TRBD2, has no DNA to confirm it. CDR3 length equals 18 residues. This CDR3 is CASSLYASGGAGADTQYF.

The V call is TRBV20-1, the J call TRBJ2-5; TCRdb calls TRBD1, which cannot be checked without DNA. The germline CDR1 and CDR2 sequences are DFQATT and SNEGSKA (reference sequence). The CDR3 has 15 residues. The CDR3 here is CSAPQPTGKEETQYF.